This is a list of T cell receptor beta chains from one sample in a study of blood T cell repertoires in COVID-19. This table comes from immunoSEQ multiplex PCR, and its TCRdb copy is limited to in-frame clones, with some not included. This table holds over 250,000 clones, approximately 86% found once. Input material: peripheral blood. These receptor sequences come from a man in his forties who had recovered from COVID-19. Each CDR3 is given with its conserved first and last residue. D genes are given only for firm matches. Clone size is shown for a subset of rows, as once, few, many or a class of expanded clone.

CDR3 length	D gene	V gene	J gene	clone size	CDR3 protein	CDR3 DNA
15	TRBD2	TRBV10-1	TRBJ2-7	-	CASSELASGSYEQYF	TGCGCCAGCAGTGAGTTGGCTAGCGGCTCCTACGAGCAGTACTTC
13	-	TRBV30	TRBJ2-5	-	CAWSVQGWETQYF	TGTGCCTGGAGTGTACAGGGTTGGGAGACCCAGTACTTC
14	TRBD2	TRBV27	TRBJ2-7	once	CASSPTSGSYEQYF	TGTGCCAGCAGTCCGACTAGCGGGAGTTACGAGCAGTACTTC
17	-	TRBV7-2	TRBJ2-1	-	CASSLIGLAQSYNEQFF	TGTGCCAGCAGCTTAATTGGGTTAGCGCAGTCCTACAATGAGCAGTTCTTC
13	-	TRBV18	TRBJ2-7	-	CASSFGQNYEQYF	TGTGCCAGCTCATTCGGACAGAACTACGAGCAGTACTTC
14	-	TRBV9	TRBJ2-1	once	CASSVVGAHNEQFF	TGTGCCAGCAGCGTCGTAGGGGCCCACAATGAGCAGTTCTTC
14	TRBD1	TRBV29-1	TRBJ2-7	-	CSVAPRQGDYEQYF	TGCAGCGTTGCCCCTCGACAGGGGGACTACGAGCAGTACTTC
14	-	TRBV2	TRBJ1-2	-	CASSEVGQFYGYTF	TGTGCCAGCAGTGAAGTTGGACAGTTCTATGGCTACACCTTC
14	-	TRBV6-5	TRBJ1-6	-	CASRGTGLFSPLHF	TGTGCCAGCAGGGGCACAGGGCTCTTTTCACCCCTCCACTTT
15	-	TRBV11-2	TRBJ1-1	-	CASSLGRAKNTEAFF	TGTGCCAGCAGCTTAGGGAGGGCCAAGAACACTGAAGCTTTCTTT
16	-	TRBV4-1	TRBJ1-2	-	CASSQDSSRANYGYTF	TGCGCCAGCAGCCAAGATAGTTCCAGGGCTAACTATGGCTACACCTTC
14	-	TRBV30	TRBJ2-6	-	CACPSVSGANVLTF	TGTGCCTGCCCCTCGGTCTCTGGGGCCAACGTCCTGACTTTC
12	-	TRBV12-3/TRBV12-4	TRBJ1-5	-	CASSFSIGPQHF	TGTGCCAGCAGTTTTAGCATCGGGCCCCAGCATTTT
13	-	TRBV12-3/TRBV12-4	TRBJ1-1	-	CASRGRRNTEAFF	TGTGCCAGCCGGGGGAGGCGGAACACTGAAGCTTTCTTT
14	-	TRBV6-6	TRBJ2-7	-	CASSYKRYGYEQYF	TGTGCCAGCAGTTATAAGCGGTATGGGTACGAGCAGTACTTC
14	-	TRBV11-2	TRBJ2-3	once	CASSQPMGPDTQYF	TGTGCCAGCAGCCAACCGATGGGCCCAGATACGCAGTATTTT
14	TRBD2	TRBV6-9	TRBJ2-5	once	CASRGLAEQETQYF	TGTGCCAGCAGGGGACTAGCGGAGCAAGAGACCCAGTACTTC
15	TRBD2	TRBV5-4	TRBJ2-3	-	CASSLELAGADTQYF	TGTGCCAGCAGCTTGGAGCTAGCGGGGGCAGATACGCAGTATTTT
14	-	TRBV7-6	TRBJ1-2	-	CASSAEAGVNGYTF	TGTGCCAGCAGCGCTGAAGCCGGGGTAAATGGCTACACCTTC
15	-	TRBV9	TRBJ1-3	-	CASTLSGASGNTIYF	TGTGCCAGCACCCTTTCGGGAGCTTCTGGAAACACCATATATTTT
13	TRBD1	TRBV5-1	TRBJ1-2	-	CASSLSTGYGYTF	TGCGCCAGCAGCCTCTCGACAGGGTACGGCTACACCTTC
17	-	TRBV28	TRBJ1-2	-	CASSLPSRADPNYGYTF	TGTGCCAGCAGTTTACCGTCCAGGGCAGATCCTAACTATGGCTACACCTTC
15	TRBD1	TRBV7-2	TRBJ1-5	-	CASSLRGQINQPQHF	TGTGCCAGCAGCTTACGGGGACAGATAAATCAGCCCCAGCATTTT
20	TRBD1	TRBV30	TRBJ1-4	once	CAWRPRRARDRRATNEKLFF	TGTGCCTGGAGGCCCAGGCGAGCCCGGGACAGGCGTGCAACTAATGAAAAACTGTTTTTT
16	TRBD1	TRBV3-1/TRBV3-2	TRBJ1-1	-	CASKPRGQARNTEAFF	TGTGCCAGCAAACCAAGGGGGCAGGCCAGGAACACTGAAGCTTTCTTT
15	-	TRBV5-4	TRBJ2-7	-	CASSPVHRETYEQYF	TGTGCCAGCAGCCCGGTCCACAGGGAGACCTACGAGCAGTACTTC
13	TRBD2	TRBV7-3	TRBJ2-7	-	CASSSRGGHEQYF	TGTGCCAGCAGCTCCCGGGGGGGCCACGAGCAGTACTTC
17	-	TRBV7-8	TRBJ2-2	-	CASSLVGAGINTGELFF	TGTGCCAGCAGCTTAGTAGGGGCAGGGATCAACACCGGGGAGCTGTTTTTT
18	-	TRBV3-1/TRBV3-2	TRBJ1-2	few	CASSQGTLTGRLNYGYTF	TGTGCCAGCAGCCAGGGTACCTTGACAGGAAGGCTCAACTATGGCTACACCTTC
14	-	TRBV7-2	TRBJ2-7	-	CASSLGDIRYEQYF	TGTGCCAGCAGCTTAGGGGACATTCGATACGAGCAGTACTTC
15	-	TRBV7-2	TRBJ1-3	-	CASSLGHGSGNTIYF	TGTGCCAGCAGCCTTGGACATGGCTCTGGAAACACCATATATTTT
14	TRBD1	TRBV24-1	TRBJ2-7	-	CATSDPTGGHEQYF	TGTGCCACCAGTGATCCAACAGGGGGCCACGAGCAGTACTTC
15	TRBD2	TRBV19	TRBJ2-3	-	CASSVGLAGWDTQYF	TGTGCCAGTAGTGTGGGACTAGCGGGATGGGATACGCAGTATTTT
13	-	TRBV9	TRBJ1-6	-	CASNWGGYSPLHF	TGTGCCAGCAACTGGGGGGGTTATTCACCCCTCCACTTT
17	TRBD2	TRBV20-1	TRBJ2-1	-	CSASPGLAGLFYNEQFF	TGCAGTGCTAGTCCGGGACTAGCGGGACTCTTCTACAATGAGCAGTTCTTC
14	-	TRBV9	TRBJ2-2	-	CASSVSGNTGELFF	TGTGCCAGCAGCGTAAGCGGAAACACCGGGGAGCTGTTTTTT
18	TRBD2	TRBV7-6	TRBJ2-2	once	CASSPLAGGRGGTGELFF	TGTGCCAGCAGCCCGTTGGCGGGGGGGCGAGGCGGCACCGGGGAGCTGTTTTTT
15	-	TRBV7-8	TRBJ1-2	once	CASTFGGAGESGYTF	TGTGCCAGCACCTTTGGGGGGGCCGGGGAGAGTGGCTACACCTTC
15	TRBD1	TRBV5-1	TRBJ1-5	-	CASSTGGSGNQPQHF	TGCGCCAGCTCGACAGGGGGCTCGGGCAATCAGCCCCAGCATTTT
14	TRBD1	TRBV6-2/TRBV6-3	TRBJ1-2	-	CASSFDRGSDGYTF	TGTGCCAGCAGTTTCGACAGGGGTTCGGATGGCTACACCTTC
14	TRBD2	TRBV5-1	TRBJ2-5	-	CASSGGLAGETQYF	TGCGCCAGCAGCGGAGGACTAGCGGGAGAGACCCAGTACTTC
16	TRBD1	TRBV11-2	TRBJ2-1	-	CASSRYTGQLYNEQFF	TGTGCCAGCAGCCGCTATACGGGACAGCTCTACAATGAGCAGTTCTTC
12	-	TRBV27	TRBJ2-3	-	CASSSLQGTQYF	TGTGCCAGCAGTTCTCTTCAGGGTACGCAGTATTTT
18	TRBD1	TRBV19	TRBJ1-2	-	CASSPGPGQGASNYGYTF	TGTGCCAGTAGTCCTGGACCGGGACAGGGGGCATCTAACTATGGCTACACCTTC
16	TRBD1	TRBV3-1/TRBV3-2	TRBJ1-6	-	CASSLYRGRFPEPLHF	TGTGCCAGCAGCCTGTACAGGGGGCGCTTCCCCGAACCCCTCCACTTT
20	TRBD2	TRBV7-3	TRBJ2-1	-	CASSLFPSLAGGGSYNEQFF	TGTGCCAGCAGCTTATTCCCCTCCCTAGCGGGAGGGGGGTCCTACAATGAGCAGTTCTTC
13	-	TRBV29-1	TRBJ2-1	once	CSVQTVMENEQFF	TGCAGCGTTCAAACGGTTATGGAGAATGAGCAGTTCTTC
16	TRBD2	TRBV18	TRBJ2-3	-	CASSLTGTSGTDTQYF	TGTGCCAGCTCACTTACCGGGACTAGCGGCACAGATACGCAGTATTTT
13	-	TRBV9	TRBJ1-2	-	CASSLPGADGYTF	TGTGCCAGCAGTCTCCCAGGGGCAGACGGCTACACCTTC
15	TRBD1	TRBV19	TRBJ1-2	-	CASSRLGTANYGYTF	TGTGCCAGTAGTAGGTTGGGGACAGCAAATTATGGCTACACCTTC
14	-	TRBV7-8	TRBJ2-5	-	CASSPYTEGETQYF	TGTGCCAGCAGCCCATATACAGAGGGAGAGACCCAGTACTTC
11	-	TRBV7-2	TRBJ2-7	-	CASSSLSEQYF	TGTGCCAGCAGCTCCCTGTCCGAGCAGTACTTC
17	TRBD2	TRBV3-1/TRBV3-2	TRBJ2-7	-	CASSPTRLAGTTRKQYF	TGTGCCAGCAGTCCGACACGACTAGCGGGAACAACCCGGAAGCAGTACTTC
12	-	TRBV2	TRBJ2-7	-	CASSEGPYEQYF	TGTGCCAGCAGTGAGGGCCCCTACGAGCAGTACTTC
15	TRBD1	TRBV19	TRBJ2-3	-	CASSIGTGGTDTQYF	TGTGCCAGTAGTATCGGGACAGGGGGGACAGATACGCAGTATTTT
16	-	TRBV30	TRBJ2-1	-	CAWGLPGGGPLNEQFF	TGTGCCTGGGGCCTTCCTGGCGGGGGCCCCTTGAATGAGCAGTTCTTC
17	-	TRBV19	TRBJ2-1	-	CASRAMGGAGNYNEQFF	TGTGCCAGTAGAGCTATGGGGGGTGCGGGGAACTACAATGAGCAGTTCTTC